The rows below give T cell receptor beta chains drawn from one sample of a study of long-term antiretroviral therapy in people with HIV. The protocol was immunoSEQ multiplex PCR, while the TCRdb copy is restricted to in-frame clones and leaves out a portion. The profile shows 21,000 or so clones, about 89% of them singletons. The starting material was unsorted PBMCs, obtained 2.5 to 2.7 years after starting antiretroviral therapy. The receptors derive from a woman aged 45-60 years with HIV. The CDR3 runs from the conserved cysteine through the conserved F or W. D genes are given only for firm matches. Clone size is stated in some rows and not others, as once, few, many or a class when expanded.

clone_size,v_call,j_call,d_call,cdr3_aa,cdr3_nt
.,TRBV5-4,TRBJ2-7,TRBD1,CASSLGDSPYEQYF,TGTGCCAGCAGCTTGGGGGACAGCCCCTACGAGCAGTACTTC
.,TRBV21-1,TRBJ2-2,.,CASSKDRTGELFF,TGTGCCAGCAGCAAAGATAGGACCGGGGAGCTGTTTTTT
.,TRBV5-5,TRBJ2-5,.,CASSLANQETQYF,TGTGCCAGCAGCTTGGCCAATCAAGAGACCCAGTACTTC
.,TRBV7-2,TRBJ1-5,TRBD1,CASSLTGGNQPQHF,TGTGCCAGCAGCCTGACAGGGGGCAATCAGCCCCAGCATTTT
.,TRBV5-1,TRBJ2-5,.,CASSSWQDGETQYF,TGCGCCAGCAGCTCATGGCAAGACGGGGAGACCCAGTACTTC
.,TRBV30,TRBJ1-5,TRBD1,CAWSVPGTGWGSGNQPQHF,TGTGCCTGGAGTGTACCCGGGACAGGATGGGGATCTGGCAATCAGCCCCAGCATTTT
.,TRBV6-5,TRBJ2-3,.,CASSYSVSAGTDTQYF,TGTGCCAGCAGTTACTCGGTCAGCGCCGGCACAGATACGCAGTATTTT
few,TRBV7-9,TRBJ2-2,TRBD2,CASRTIAGATGELFF,TGTGCCAGCAGGACTATAGCGGGAGCCACCGGGGAGCTGTTTTTT
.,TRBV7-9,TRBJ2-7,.,CASSHPTSHEQYF,TGTGCCAGCAGCCATCCAACTTCGCACGAGCAGTACTTC
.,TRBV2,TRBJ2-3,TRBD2,CASDLSGKKTDTQYF,TGTGCCAGCGACCTTAGCGGGAAGAAAACAGATACGCAGTATTTT
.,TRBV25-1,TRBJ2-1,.,CASSERERYNEQFF,TGTGCCAGCAGTGAACGGGAGCGGTACAATGAGCAGTTCTTC
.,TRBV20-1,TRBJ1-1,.,CSANGNTEAFF,TGCAGTGCTAACGGGAACACTGAAGCTTTCTTT
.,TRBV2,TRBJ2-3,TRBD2,CASSDLAGATDTQYF,TGTGCCAGCAGTGATCTAGCGGGAGCAACAGATACGCAGTATTTT
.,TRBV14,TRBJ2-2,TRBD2,CASSHWTSGNTGELFF,TGTGCCAGCAGCCATTGGACTAGCGGGAACACCGGGGAGCTGTTTTTT
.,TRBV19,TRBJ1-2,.,CASIESGQNYGYTF,TGTGCCAGTATTGAATCGGGGCAAAACTATGGCTACACCTTC
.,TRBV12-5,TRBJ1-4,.,CASGAGTAINEKLFF,TGTGCTAGTGGAGCCGGGACCGCTATTAATGAAAAACTGTTTTTT
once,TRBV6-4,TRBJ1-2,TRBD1,CASSEEGAGGYTF,TGTGCCAGCAGTGAAGAGGGGGCAGGGGGCTACACCTTC
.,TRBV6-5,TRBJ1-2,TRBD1,CASSYSGQGLYGYTF,TGTGCCAGCAGTTACTCTGGACAGGGGCTCTATGGCTACACCTTC
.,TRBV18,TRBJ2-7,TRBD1,CASSLSGQSYEQYF,TGTGCCAGCTCACTATCGGGACAGTCCTACGAGCAGTACTTC
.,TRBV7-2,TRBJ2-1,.,CASSFSEIYNEQFF,TGTGCCAGCAGCTTCTCTGAGATTTACAATGAGCAGTTCTTC
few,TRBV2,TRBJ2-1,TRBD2,CASSEYSGSSYNEQFF,TGTGCCAGCAGTGAATATAGCGGGAGCTCCTACAATGAGCAGTTCTTC
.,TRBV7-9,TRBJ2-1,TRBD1,CASSLFLGQGADNEQFF,TGTGCCAGCAGCTTATTTTTGGGGCAGGGGGCCGACAATGAGCAGTTCTTC
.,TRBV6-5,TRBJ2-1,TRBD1,CASQIGQGGNEQFF,TGTGCCAGCCAGATTGGACAGGGTGGGAATGAGCAGTTCTTC
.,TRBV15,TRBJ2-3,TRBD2,CATSFAGGLTDTQYF,TGTGCCACCAGCTTTGCGGGAGGGTTAACAGATACGCAGTATTTT
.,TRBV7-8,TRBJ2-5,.,CASSLRVHGLTETQYF,TGTGCCAGCAGCTTAAGAGTCCATGGCCTAACAGAGACCCAGTACTTC
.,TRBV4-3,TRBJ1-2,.,CASSQVLGTQNYGYTF,TGCGCCAGCAGCCAGGTATTGGGGACTCAGAACTATGGCTACACCTTC
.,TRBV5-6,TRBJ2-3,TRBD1,CASAGTGGADTQYF,TGTGCCAGCGCCGGGACAGGGGGCGCAGATACGCAGTATTTT
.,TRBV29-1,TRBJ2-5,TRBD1,CSVDGVGTGGFGETQYF,TGCAGCGTTGACGGAGTGGGGACAGGGGGCTTTGGAGAGACCCAGTACTTC
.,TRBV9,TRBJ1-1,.,CASSVGTGMNTEAFF,TGTGCCAGCAGCGTAGGGACGGGGATGAACACTGAAGCTTTCTTT
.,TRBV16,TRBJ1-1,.,CASSQSGGESEAFF,TGTGCCAGCAGCCAATCAGGTGGGGAAAGTGAAGCTTTCTTT
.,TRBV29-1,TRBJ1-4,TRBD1,CSVATGLGEKLFF,TGCAGCGTCGCGACAGGGCTAGGTGAAAAACTGTTTTTT
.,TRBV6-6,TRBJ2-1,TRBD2,CASRPSLAFIRDEQFF,TGTGCCAGCAGACCTTCACTAGCGTTTATCCGGGATGAGCAGTTCTTC
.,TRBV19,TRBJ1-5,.,CASIEGRYGNQPQHF,TGTGCCAGTATAGAAGGGAGGTACGGTAATCAGCCCCAGCATTTT
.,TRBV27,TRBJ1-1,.,CASNRAMPLNTEAFF,TGTGCCAGCAACCGGGCGATGCCGCTGAACACTGAAGCTTTCTTT
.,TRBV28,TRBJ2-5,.,CASSFGQGGREETQYF,TGTGCCAGCAGTTTCGGTCAAGGAGGCCGAGAAGAGACCCAGTACTTC
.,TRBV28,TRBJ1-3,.,CASRSSGTSVSGNTIYF,TGTGCCAGCAGGTCTTCCGGGACCTCCGTCTCTGGAAACACCATATATTTT
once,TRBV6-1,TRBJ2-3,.,CASSVWEGPTDTQYF,TGTGCCAGCAGTGTGTGGGAAGGGCCCACAGATACGCAGTATTTT
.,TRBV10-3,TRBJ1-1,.,CAILGGDTEAFF,TGTGCCATCCTAGGGGGAGATACTGAAGCTTTCTTT
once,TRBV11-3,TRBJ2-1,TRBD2,CASSLRTSGLNEQFF,TGTGCCAGCAGCTTAAGGACTAGCGGACTCAATGAGCAGTTCTTC